These T cell receptor beta chains were read from a single sample in a study of shared clonotypes between healthy human individuals. Using immunoSEQ multiplex PCR, the repertoire was profiled, and TCRdb retains in-frame clones only, with some absent. The sample has around 2,000,000 clones, 85% to 95% seen once. What was sequenced was naive CD4+ T cells sorted from blood. The receptors were gathered from a man between 18 and 29 years old in good health. The CDR3 runs from the conserved cysteine through the conserved F or W. Each record gives: clone size, J gene, D gene, V gene, CDR3 protein, CDR3 DNA. A D gene is named only where the DNA matches it firmly. For some rows the clone size is stated as once, few or many, or as a class when expanded; others skip it.

>once|TRBJ1-5|NA|TRBV28
CASSYVGGRQPQHF
TGTGCCAGCAGCTACGTCGGGGGGCGGCAGCCCCAGCATTTT
>NA|TRBJ2-2|TRBD2|TRBV2
CASSSSGGRSGELFF
TGTGCCAGCAGTTCTAGCGGGGGGCGGAGCGGGGAGCTGTTTTTT
>NA|TRBJ1-6|NA|TRBV5-1
CASSLAGPGALHF
TGCGCCAGCAGCTTGGCGGGGCCCGGGGCCCTCCACTTT
>once|TRBJ2-7|NA|TRBV5-1
CASSSSLGSAPYEQYF
TGCGCCAGCAGTTCTAGCCTTGGTAGCGCGCCCTACGAGCAGTACTTC
>NA|TRBJ2-2|TRBD1|TRBV5-4
CASSQFGTGVPGELFF
TGTGCCAGCAGCCAGTTTGGGACAGGGGTTCCCGGGGAGCTGTTTTTT
>NA|TRBJ1-1|NA|TRBV25-1
CASSEWGGTEAFF
TGTGCCAGCAGTGAATGGGGCGGCACTGAAGCTTTCTTT
>NA|TRBJ2-7|NA|TRBV4-3
CASSRAADGYYEQYF
TGCGCCAGCAGCCGGGCCGCGGACGGGTACTACGAGCAGTACTTC
>NA|TRBJ1-1|NA|TRBV21-1
CASSKEGGETSEHTEAFF
TGTGCCAGCAGCAAAGAGGGGGGGGAGACAAGTGAGCACACTGAAGCTTTCTTT
>NA|TRBJ2-6|TRBD2|TRBV27
CASRTLGLAEVSGANVLTF
TGTGCCAGCAGGACGCTGGGACTAGCGGAAGTCTCTGGGGCCAACGTCCTGACTTTC
>NA|TRBJ2-2|TRBD1|TRBV29-1
CSVEVDRERITGELFF
TGCAGCGTTGAAGTGGACAGGGAGAGGATCACCGGGGAGCTGTTTTTT
>NA|TRBJ2-1|NA|TRBV7-2
CASSFGSSYNEQFF
TGTGCCAGCAGCTTCGGGAGCTCCTACAATGAGCAGTTCTTC
>once|TRBJ2-5|TRBD2|TRBV6-1
CASFPTSGNQETQYF
TGTGCCAGCTTCCCCACTAGCGGAAACCAAGAGACCCAGTACTTC
>NA|TRBJ1-1|TRBD1|TRBV18
CASSRATGGVTEAFF
TGTGCCAGCTCACGCGCGACAGGGGGCGTCACTGAAGCTTTCTTT
>NA|TRBJ2-5|NA|TRBV28
CASSPRQETQYF
TGTGCCAGCAGTCCCCGGCAAGAGACCCAGTACTTC
>NA|TRBJ1-1|NA|TRBV5-4
CASSLWASPTEAFF
TGTGCCAGCAGCTTGTGGGCCTCCCCCACTGAAGCTTTCTTT
>once|TRBJ1-1|NA|TRBV29-1
CSVVRRLNTEAFF
TGCAGCGTTGTACGGAGACTGAACACTGAAGCTTTCTTT
>NA|TRBJ1-4|NA|TRBV7-9
CASSPRQGSIEKLFF
TGTGCCAGCAGCCCCCGGCAGGGATCAATAGAAAAACTGTTTTTT
>NA|TRBJ1-1|NA|TRBV6-5
CASRSRAPETEAFF
TGTGCCAGCAGAAGCAGGGCCCCGGAGACTGAAGCTTTCTTT
>NA|TRBJ2-1|NA|TRBV4-1
CASSQDRGGGWAEQFF
TGCGCCAGCAGCCAAGACAGGGGAGGAGGTTGGGCTGAGCAGTTCTTC
>NA|TRBJ2-5|NA|TRBV28
CASGDDPQYF
TGTGCCAGCGGAGATGATCCCCAGTACTTC
>NA|TRBJ1-5|NA|TRBV7-2
CASSLVAGESQPQHF
TGTGCCAGCAGCTTAGTGGCGGGGGAGTCCCAGCCCCAGCATTTT
>NA|TRBJ1-2|NA|TRBV20-1
CSAPRGRGYTF
TGCAGTGCGCCCCGGGGGAGAGGCTACACCTTC
>NA|TRBJ1-1|TRBD1|TRBV2
CASRAQGGTEAFF
TGTGCCAGCAGGGCACAGGGGGGCACTGAAGCTTTCTTT
>NA|TRBJ2-1|TRBD1|TRBV27
CASSTGGRYNEQFF
TGTGCCAGTTCGACAGGGGGAAGGTACAATGAGCAGTTCTTC
>NA|TRBJ1-1|NA|TRBV5-1
CASSLRRGTEAFF
TGCGCCAGCAGCTTGCGGAGGGGCACTGAAGCTTTCTTT
>NA|TRBJ1-2|TRBD1|TRBV7-9
CASSLGGPDRGSGYTF
TGTGCCAGCAGCCTGGGGGGGCCCGACAGGGGAAGCGGCTACACCTTC
>NA|TRBJ2-1|TRBD2|TRBV6-1
CASSEHSLAGNNEQFF
TGTGCCAGCAGTGAACATAGCCTAGCGGGGAACAATGAGCAGTTCTTC
>NA|TRBJ2-7|NA|TRBV29-1
CSVRQGGYEQYF
TGCAGCGTTCGACAGGGAGGGTACGAGCAGTACTTC
>NA|TRBJ2-3|TRBD2|TRBV29-1
CSVEPSGASTDTQYF
TGCAGCGTTGAACCTAGCGGTGCTAGCACAGATACGCAGTATTTT
>NA|TRBJ1-1|NA|TRBV15
CATSTGAKATEAFF
TGTGCCACCAGCACCGGGGCCAAGGCGACTGAAGCTTTCTTT
>NA|TRBJ2-3|TRBD2|TRBV9
CASSLGTSGGATDTQYF
TGTGCCAGCAGCCTGGGGACTAGCGGGGGGGCAACAGATACGCAGTATTTT
>NA|TRBJ2-5|NA|TRBV29-1
CSVERLEGTQYF
TGCAGCGTTGAAAGGTTAGAAGGGACCCAGTACTTC
>NA|TRBJ1-5|NA|TRBV6-1
CASSEVPWGQPQHF
TGTGCCAGCAGTGAGGTGCCCTGGGGACAGCCCCAGCATTTT
>NA|TRBJ1-2|TRBD1|TRBV6-5
CASSRGDSNYGYTF
TGTGCCAGCAGTCGAGGGGACAGTAACTATGGCTACACCTTC
>NA|TRBJ2-2|TRBD1|TRBV4-3
CASSRQTGTTGELFF
TGCGCCAGCAGCCGACAGACAGGGACCACCGGGGAGCTGTTTTTT
>NA|TRBJ1-2|NA|TRBV30
CAWTLSGTANYGYTF
TGTGCCTGGACCTTATCCGGGACGGCGAACTATGGCTACACCTTC
>NA|TRBJ1-4|NA|TRBV29-1
CSVVYGNEKLFF
TGCAGCGTTGTTTACGGGAATGAAAAACTGTTTTTT
>NA|TRBJ2-5|TRBD2|TRBV4-1
CASSHFQGGSETQYF
TGCGCCAGCAGCCATTTTCAGGGCGGGAGTGAGACCCAGTACTTC
>NA|TRBJ2-7|NA|TRBV10-3
CAIKETEAAGQYF
TGTGCCATCAAAGAGACGGAGGCAGCCGGGCAGTACTTC
>NA|TRBJ2-7|NA|TRBV28
CASSSPLKIYEQYF
TGTGCCAGCAGTTCCCCCCTCAAGATCTACGAGCAGTACTTC
>many|TRBJ2-7|NA|TRBV28
CASSLRTYEQYF
TGTGCCAGCAGTTTACGGACCTACGAGCAGTACTTC
>NA|TRBJ1-3|NA|TRBV5-1
CASSLAGTGNTIYF
TGCGCCAGCAGCTTGGCAGGGACGGGAAACACCATATATTTT